A single sample gave rise to the 25 T cell receptor beta chains below, sequenced in a study of shared clonotypes between healthy human individuals. Data came from immunoSEQ multiplex PCR; TCRdb stores just in-frame clones and leaves some out. This repertoire shows a few million clones, approximately 95% found once; its top ten account for about 0.13%. Material for sequencing was naive CD4+ T cells sorted from blood. As for subset: CD45RA+ positively selected. These receptor sequences come from a man between 18 and 35 years old in good health.

V is TRBV10-3 and J is TRBJ1-4, with TRBD1 identical over 7 bases. Trimming removed 0 bases from V and 3 bases from J; junction bases left unmatched: 4. The length of the CDR3 is 16 residues. Germline lookup yields CDR1 ENHRY and CDR2 SYGVKD. DNA for the CDR3: TGTGCCATCAGTGAGTCGAAGGGACAGTCTAATGAAAAACTGTTTTTT. Its translation: CAISESKGQSNEKLFF.

The chain has TRBV5-6 and TRBJ1-1, with D possibly TRBD1 on 6 matching bases. V shed 0 bases and J shed 1 base, with 16 bases lying between them. The CDR3 totals 17 residues. The germline V gene has CDR1 SGHDT and CDR2 YYEEEE. The CDR3 region has the DNA TGTGCCAGCAGCTTGGCTCAGGGGAACTTACAGAACACTGAAGCTTTCTTT. Protein: CASSLAQGNLQNTEAFF. Full variable domain (missing parts from reference TRBV5-6 and TRBJ1-1): DAGVTQSPTHLIKTRGQQVTLRCSPKSGHDTVSWYQQALGQGPQFIFQYYEEEERQRGNFPDRFSGHQFPNYSSELNVNALLLGDSALYLCASSLAQGNLQNTEAFFGQGTRLTVV.

This clone was counted a single time. This chain joins TRBV5-1 and TRBJ1-3; TRBD1 matches 7 bases. CDR1 SGHRS and CDR2 YFSETQ come from the germline V gene. V trimming: 0 bases; J trimming: 4 bases; junction bases outside the gene matches: 13. The CDR3 runs to 18 residues. The CDR3 region has the DNA TGCGCCAGCAGCTTGGTGGACAGGACCTCCTCGGAAGGAAACACCATATATTTT. Amino acids: CASSLVDRTSSEGNTIYF.

The CDR3 DNA follows: TGTGCCAGCCGCGGGAGCTCCTATAATTCACCCCTCCACTTT. Its translation: CASRGSSYNSPLHF. V usage is TRBV28 and J usage is TRBJ1-6; D ambiguous. Germline-derived CDR1 and CDR2 are MDHEN and SYDVKM. This CDR3 region has 14 residues. Trimming left V 8 bases short and J 0 bases short, with 8 bases between.

As for this clone: Other DNA sequences within the sample encode an identical CDR3. Here the CDR3 DNA reads TGCAGCGTTGGGGGGAGGATGAACACTGAAGCTTTCTTT. Protein product: CSVGGRMNTEAFF. The chain is built from TRBV29-1 and TRBJ1-1; possibly TRBD1 for D (5 bases). The CDR3 is made up of 13 amino acids. Germline V gene data show CDR1 as SQVTM and CDR2 as ANQGSEA. Trimming removed 4 bases at V and 0 bases at J, with 9 bases between.

The chain uses TRBV5-4 and TRBJ1-4, with D hard to call. CDR3 length: 14 amino acids. The V and J ends lost 0 bases and 8 bases respectively, with 11 bases between them. Germline V lookup: CDR1 SGHNT, CDR2 YYREEE (reference sequence). The CDR3: CASSLAASREKLFF. The CDR3 coding sequence is TGTGCCAGCAGCTTGGCGGCGAGCCGAGAAAAACTGTTTTTT.

The genes are TRBV6-1 and TRBJ1-2, with D possibly TRBD1 on 5 matching bases. The CDR3 has 14 residues. CDR1 is MNHNS and CDR2 is SASEGT in the germline V gene. Between the trimmed V and J ends, which lost 6 bases and 4 bases, there was a span of 15 bases. CDR3 nucleotide sequence: TGTGCCAGCAGCCTCACTCAGGGCAGCTATGGCTACACCTTC. Residues: CASSLTQGSYGYTF.

The chain links TRBV9 to TRBJ1-3; D unresolved. V gave up 3 bases and J gave up 0 bases, with 16 bases separating them. The CDR3 has 17 residues. Germline assignment: CDR1 SGDLS and CDR2 YYNGEE. The DNA of the CDR3 is TGTGCCAGCAGCGCCTATCAGGTGGTTGGCTCTGGAAACACCATATATTTT. Its translation is CASSAYQVVGSGNTIYF. Filled out from reference TRBV9 and TRBJ1-3, the complete variable domain reads DSGVTQTPKHLITATGQRVTLRCSPRSGDLSVYWYQQSLDQGLQFLIQYYNGEERAKGNILERFSAQQFPDLHSELNLSSLELGDSALYFCASSAYQVVGSGNTIYFGEGSWLTVV.

V and J are TRBV29-1 and TRBJ1-1, with D unclear. Trimming removed 1 base at V and 6 bases at J, with 9 bases between. The CDR3 consists of 12 residues. The germline CDR1 and CDR2 sequences are SQVTM and ANQGSEA. CDR3 loop: CSVEVLGSEAFF. CDR3 nucleotides: TGCAGCGTTGAAGTGTTGGGCTCTGAAGCTTTCTTT.

This chain joins TRBV5-1 and TRBJ1-1; D not certain. Trimming took 4 bases from V and 7 from J, leaving 8 bases between them. There are 11 residues in the CDR3. Germline V gives CDR1 SGHRS, CDR2 YFSETQ. CDR3 nucleotide sequence: TGCGCCAGCAGCGAACTGGGTGAAGCTTTCTTT. Translating it yields CASSELGEAFF.

The rearrangement joins TRBV28 to TRBJ2-7, with D maybe TRBD1 (5 bases). Germline values: CDR1 MDHEN, CDR2 SYDVKM. The CDR3 is made up of 14 amino acids. The ends were cut back, 6 bases at V and 5 bases at J, with 17 bases in the middle. DNA for the CDR3: TGTGCCAGCAGCGGCAGGGCGAAATTGGACGAGCAGTACTTC. It translates to CASSGRAKLDEQYF.

The J gene is TRBJ2-1, the V gene TRBV6-5, with D tentatively TRBD1 or TRBD2 (6 bases each). V was shortened by 7 bases and J by 6 bases, with 16 bases between the two germline ends. The V gene's germline CDR1 is MNHEY and CDR2 SVGAGI. The CDR3 totals 14 residues. CDR3 nucleotide sequence: TGTGCCAGCAACTATGGGGGGCTGGGCAATGAGCAGTTCTTC. Amino acid sequence: CASNYGGLGNEQFF.

The V call is TRBV4-1, the J call TRBJ1-5; no firm D call. The V end was cut by 0 bases, the J end by 0 bases, with 6 bases between. This CDR3 comprises 15 residues. Germline V CDR1 and CDR2: MGHRA, YSYEKL. The CDR3 region is CASSQDGGSNQPQHF. CDR3 bases: TGCGCCAGCAGCCAAGATGGCGGTAGCAATCAGCCCCAGCATTTT.

The chain combines TRBV2 with TRBJ1-2; TRBD1 agrees at 7 bases. The CDR3 has 13 amino acids. Looked up from germline, CDR1 is SNHLY and CDR2 is FYNNEI. J was trimmed by 9 bases and V by 6 bases; bases with no gene match: 10. CDR3 nucleotide sequence: TGTGCCAGCAGGGAACAGGGGTACGAGAGCTACACCTTC. Translated, it gives CASREQGYESYTF.

Worth noting for this clone: At the DNA level, this CDR3 is encoded by other sequences in the same sample as well. This chain connects TRBV29-1 to TRBJ1-2, with a possible D match to TRBD1 (6 bases). V lost 6 bases to trimming and J lost 8 bases, with 13 bases between them. The germline V gene encodes CDR1 SQVTM and CDR2 ANQGSEA. This CDR3 comprises 11 residues. CDR3 amino acids: CSVRTGNGYTF. The DNA for the CDR3 is TGCAGCGTGAGAACAGGGAACGGCTACACCTTC.

Here the CDR3 DNA reads TGTGCCAGCAGTTTACTTGGACAGGGGCTAATTTATGAGCAGTTCTTC. Its protein is CASSLLGQGLIYEQFF. The chain has TRBV28 and TRBJ2-1; 9 bases are a match to TRBD1. J lost 8 bases, V lost 2 bases, and 10 bases had no gene match. From germline, CDR1 is MDHEN and CDR2 SYDVKM. This CDR3 has 16 amino acids.

The rearrangement joins TRBV28 to TRBJ2-7, with TRBD2 matching over 10 bases. Germline trimming cut 7 bases from V and 3 bases from J; bases unmatched to any gene: 6. CDR1 is MDHEN and CDR2 is SYDVKM in the germline V gene. The CDR3 loop spans 14 amino acids. CDR3 nucleotide sequence: TGTGCCAGCACCTTAGCGGGGGGTTACTACGAGCAGTACTTC. Translation: CASTLAGGYYEQYF.

V gene TRBV5-1 combines with J gene TRBJ1-2, with D possibly TRBD1 on 5 matching bases. The V gene's germline CDR1 is SGHRS and CDR2 YFSETQ. The CDR3 has 14 residues. The ends were cut back, 1 base at V and 8 bases at J, with 15 bases in the middle. In nucleotides, the CDR3 is TGCGCCAGCAGCTTGCTGATCGGGGCGGAGGGCTACACCTTC. This translates into CASSLLIGAEGYTF.

On this clone: Relative to the germline gene, one junction end is altered; a read error may explain this. J is TRBJ2-7 and V is TRBV7-7; TRBD2 aligns across 9 bases. The CDR3 is 14 amino acids. Germline assignment: CDR1 SSHAT and CDR2 FNYEAQ (reference sequence). The CDR3 nucleotides read TGTGCTAGCAGCCCAGGGACTAGCTGGGACGAGCAGTACTTC. The encoded protein is CASSPGTSWDEQYF.

On this clone: The sample holds other DNA sequences that translate to the same CDR3. The chain employs TRBV9 and TRBJ2-3; 10 nucleotides line up with TRBD2. Trimming at V came to 0 bases and at J to 4 bases, leaving 2 bases not matched to a gene. CDR3 length equals 15 residues. Per germline, CDR1 SGDLS and CDR2 YYNGEE. The CDR3 region has the DNA TGTGCCAGCAGCGTAGGCCTAGCGGGGGCAGATACGCAGTATTTT. This codes for CASSVGLAGADTQYF. The variable domain in full, with the rest retrieved from reference TRBV9 and TRBJ2-3, is DSGVTQTPKHLITATGQRVTLRCSPRSGDLSVYWYQQSLDQGLQFLIQYYNGEERAKGNILERFSAQQFPDLHSELNLSSLELGDSALYFCASSVGLAGADTQYFGPGTRLTVL.

This clone was detected only a few times. The chain carries TRBV20-1 and TRBJ2-1; unclear D gene. Germline-derived CDR1 and CDR2 are DFQATT and SNEGSKA (reference sequence). Trimming took 0 bases from V and 8 from J, leaving 5 bases between them. The CDR3 sequence is 11 residues long. The CDR3 nucleotides are TGCAGTGCTAGAGAGGGATATGAGCAGTTCTTC. Translation gives CSAREGYEQFF.

The V and J genes are TRBV30 and TRBJ2-7; D is possibly TRBD1 (5 bases). Germline V lookup: CDR1 GTSNPN, CDR2 SVGIG (reference sequence). Trimming shortened V by 0 bases and J by 3 bases, and 12 bases separated the two germline ends. The CDR3 is made up of 14 amino acids. The CDR3, as DNA: TGTGCCTGGAGTGTATGGGGCAGGGACTACGAGCAGTACTTC. The encoded protein is CAWSVWGRDYEQYF.

The V gene is TRBV2, the J gene TRBJ2-3; possibly TRBD2 for D (5 bases). Trimming pared 3 bases from V and 0 bases from J, leaving 25 bases between. Germline loops: CDR1 SNHLY, CDR2 FYNNEI. The CDR3 length is 20 residues. CDR3 sequence: CASSETYRSGPGSSTDTQYF. For the CDR3, the DNA is TGTGCCAGCAGTGAGACATATCGGAGCGGACCGGGAAGTAGCACAGATACGCAGTATTTT.

The chain uses TRBV28 and TRBJ1-3; D might be TRBD1 (5 bases). V dropped 7 bases and J dropped 4 bases, with 8 bases sitting between them. The germline gives CDR1 MDHEN, CDR2 SYDVKM. The CDR3 has 12 residues. The CDR3 here is CASKRGGNTIYF. The CDR3 DNA is TGTGCCAGCAAAAGGGGAGGAAACACCATATATTTT.

J is TRBJ1-4 and V is TRBV11-2; 7 nucleotides agree with TRBD1. The J segment lost 10 bases and the V segment lost 5 bases, leaving 10 bases of the junction unmatched. This CDR3 is built from 14 residues. CDR1 and CDR2 from the germline V gene are SGHAT and FQNNGV. For the CDR3, the DNA is TGTGCCAGCAGCCAGGGGGTGAGGGGTCGAAAACTGTTTTTT. Translating it yields CASSQGVRGRKLFF.